A selection of T cell receptor beta chains follows, all from one sample in a study of CD8 T cells in Susac syndrome. TCRdb re-called the immunoSEQ multiplex PCR reads with MiXCR, one entry per CDR3 protein. Seen here are 200,000 to 300,000 distinct CDR3 sequences, 90% to 97% observed once, and the top ten hold approximately 0.1%. Sequences were obtained from CD4+ T cells from PBMCs. These TCRs come from a human donor with Susac syndrome. The CDR3 runs from the conserved cysteine through the conserved F or W. D genes are given only for firm matches. Clone size appears in some rows only: once, few, many, or a class for an expanded clone.

d_call j_call v_call clone_size cdr3_aa cdr3_nt
. TRBJ1-1 TRBV12-3/TRBV12-4 . CASEPGTLPEAFF TGTGCCAGTGAACCCGGAACCTTACCCGAAGCTTTCTTT
TRBD1 TRBJ2-1 TRBV13 . CASSLRTGGRDEQFF TGTGCCAGCAGCCTCAGGACAGGGGGACGCGATGAGCAGTTCTTC
. TRBJ2-5 TRBV7-9 . CASSLTRTLQETQYF TGTGCCAGCAGCCTTACACGTACTCTCCAAGAGACCCAGTACTTC
TRBD2 TRBJ2-3 TRBV20-1 . CSAPKAGLAGPTTRTDTQYF TGCAGTGCTCCTAAGGCGGGACTAGCGGGACCCACTACACGCACAGATACGCAGTATTTT
TRBD2 TRBJ2-1 TRBV5-1 . CASSLRSGTYNEQFF TGCGCCAGCAGCCTAAGAAGCGGGACCTACAATGAGCAGTTCTTC
. TRBJ2-5 TRBV27 . CASSLTPRLVGETQYF TGTGCCAGCAGTTTGACCCCCCGCTTGGTTGGAGAGACCCAGTACTTC
. TRBJ1-4 TRBV6-5 . CASSYSMAAPAEKLFF TGTGCCAGCAGTTACTCGATGGCGGCTCCGGCGGAAAAACTGTTTTTT
. TRBJ1-3 TRBV10-3 . CAIRSSGNTIYF TGTGCCATCAGGTCCTCTGGAAACACCATATATTTT
. TRBJ1-1 TRBV20-1 . CSARGTGNTEAFF TGCAGTGCTAGAGGTACAGGGAACACTGAAGCTTTCTTT
. TRBJ2-7 TRBV28 . CASRQQGYEQYF TGTGCCAGCAGACAACAGGGCTACGAGCAGTACTTC
. TRBJ2-7 TRBV3-1 . CASSQISYEQYF TGTGCCAGCAGCCAAATATCCTACGAGCAGTACTTC
. TRBJ2-5 TRBV30 . CAWTLPVGGTQYF TGTGCCTGGACCCTACCCGTAGGGGGGACCCAGTACTTC
. TRBJ2-1 TRBV7-3 . CASSLRTATSYNEQFF TGTGCCAGCAGCTTGAGGACAGCAACCTCCTACAATGAGCAGTTCTTC
. TRBJ2-5 TRBV4-1 once CASSQEALAQETQYF TGCGCCAGCAGCCAAGAAGCCCTAGCGCAAGAGACCCAGTACTTC
TRBD2 TRBJ2-4 TRBV6-1 . CASSFQREAGDIQYF TGTGCCAGCAGTTTCCAGCGGGAGGCCGGGGACATTCAGTACTTC
. TRBJ1-2 TRBV29-1 . CSVYSQGIRDTF TGCAGCGTCTATAGCCAGGGAATAAGGGACACCTTC
TRBD1 TRBJ2-1 TRBV20-1 . CSAQFTGGNHNEQFF TGCAGTGCCCAATTCACAGGGGGCAACCACAATGAGCAGTTCTTC
. TRBJ2-5 TRBV20-1 . CSARDRVAGETQYF TGCAGTGCTAGAGATAGGGTAGCTGGGGAGACCCAGTACTTC
. TRBJ2-5 TRBV29-1 . CSVDSSTQETQYF TGCAGCGTGGATTCGAGCACCCAAGAGACCCAGTACTTC
. TRBJ2-6 TRBV6-2/TRBV6-3 . CASSFAAAGANVLTF TGTGCCAGCAGTTTTGCGGCAGCCGGGGCCAACGTCCTGACTTTC
. TRBJ1-1 TRBV4-1 . CASTPGWIRNTEAFF TGCGCCAGCACCCCAGGGTGGATTCGCAACACTGAAGCTTTCTTT
. TRBJ2-7 TRBV6-5 . CASSYSVPEPYEQYF TGTGCCAGCAGTTACTCAGTTCCAGAACCCTACGAGCAGTACTTC
. TRBJ2-3 TRBV7-2 . CASNAGTGKDTQYF TGTGCCAGCAACGCCGGGACCGGCAAGGATACGCAGTATTTT
TRBD1 TRBJ1-1 TRBV29-1 . CSVRDRMNTEAFF TGCAGCGTTCGGGACAGGATGAACACTGAAGCTTTCTTT
. TRBJ2-7 TRBV18 . CASSPPQALKEQYF TGTGCCAGCTCACCCCCCCAGGCCCTAAAGGAGCAGTACTTC
. TRBJ2-7 TRBV5-1 . CASSINRVFDEQYF TGCGCCAGCAGCATAAACAGGGTTTTCGACGAGCAGTACTTC
. TRBJ2-4 TRBV20-1 . CSAEGNKNIQYF TGCAGTGCGGAGGGGAACAAAAACATTCAGTACTTC
. TRBJ1-2 TRBV20-1 . CSASSSYYGYTF TGCAGTGCTAGTTCCTCCTACTATGGCTACACCTTC
. TRBJ2-7 TRBV15 once CATSSLKDPAYEQYF TGTGCCACCAGCAGCCTGAAAGATCCCGCCTACGAGCAGTACTTC
. TRBJ1-6 TRBV12-3/TRBV12-4 . CASSADGRVAPLHF TGTGCCAGCAGTGCGGACGGGCGTGTCGCACCCCTCCACTTT
. TRBJ2-5 TRBV4-1 few CASSQAPAGQETQYF TGCGCCAGCAGCCAAGCCCCAGCGGGACAGGAGACCCAGTACTTC
. TRBJ2-3 TRBV4-1 once CASSQPRSGSTDTQYF TGCGCCAGCAGCCAACCCCGTAGCGGTAGCACAGATACGCAGTATTTT
TRBD2 TRBJ2-1 TRBV14 . CASSHASGRRIGEQFF TGTGCCAGCAGCCACGCTAGCGGGAGAAGAATCGGTGAGCAGTTCTTC
. TRBJ2-5 TRBV4-2 . CASSQGTGVETQYF TGTGCCAGCAGCCAAGGTACAGGCGTGGAGACCCAGTACTTC
. TRBJ1-5 TRBV7-9 . CASSFQADNQPQHF TGTGCCAGCAGCTTTCAGGCAGACAATCAGCCCCAGCATTTT
TRBD1 TRBJ2-7 TRBV9 . CASSVRQGTFDEQYF TGTGCCAGCAGCGTCCGACAGGGTACCTTCGACGAGCAGTACTTC
. TRBJ2-1 TRBV20-1 once CSARGPPNLF TGCAGTGCTAGAGGACCCCCTAATCTCTTC
. TRBJ2-5 TRBV18 . CASSPSGQETQYF TGTGCCAGCTCACCAAGTGGGCAAGAGACCCAGTACTTC
TRBD1 TRBJ2-7 TRBV9 . CASSYSDREVYEQYF TGTGCCAGCAGCTACTCGGACAGGGAGGTCTACGAGCAGTACTTC
TRBD1 TRBJ2-2 TRBV4-1 . CASSPDRGNTGELFF TGCGCCAGCAGCCCAGACAGGGGGAACACCGGGGAGCTGTTTTTT
. TRBJ1-1 TRBV4-2 once CASSQDRASGTEAFF TGTGCCAGCAGCCAAGATAGGGCGAGTGGCACTGAAGCTTTCTTT
TRBD1 TRBJ1-2 TRBV28 few CASSSGQGDYGYTF TGTGCCAGCAGTTCGGGACAGGGAGACTATGGCTACACCTTC
. TRBJ2-1 TRBV28 . CASTRPDKYNEQFF TGTGCCAGCACCCGACCCGACAAATACAATGAGCAGTTCTTC
TRBD2 TRBJ2-5 TRBV4-1 . CASSPTGTSGRFYQETQYF TGCGCCAGCAGCCCGACCGGGACTAGCGGACGATTTTACCAAGAGACCCAGTACTTC
. TRBJ1-2 TRBV5-4 . CASSPWILEDTYGYTF TGTGCCAGCAGCCCCTGGATATTAGAAGATACCTATGGCTACACCTTC
TRBD2 TRBJ2-7 TRBV3-1 . CASSQWTSGSYEQYF TGTGCCAGCAGCCAATGGACTAGCGGCTCCTACGAGCAGTACTTC
. TRBJ1-1 TRBV4-1 . CASSQPTDRRSNTEAFF TGCGCCAGCAGCCAACCTACCGACAGGCGGTCGAACACTGAAGCTTTCTTT
. TRBJ1-1 TRBV29-1 . CSVERVLGDTEAFF TGCAGCGTTGAAAGAGTATTAGGTGACACTGAAGCTTTCTTT
. TRBJ1-2 TRBV6-5 once CASSYRWGAHYGYTF TGTGCCAGCAGTTACCGATGGGGAGCTCACTATGGCTACACCTTC
. TRBJ2-7 TRBV11-2 . CASSLGLAAYEQYF TGTGCCAGCAGCTTAGGGCTAGCAGCCTACGAGCAGTACTTC
TRBD2 TRBJ2-7 TRBV15 . CATSRLAGNYEQYF TGTGCCACCAGCAGACTAGCGGGAAACTACGAGCAGTACTTC
TRBD1 TRBJ1-2 TRBV4-1 . CASSQRTGTVVGYTF TGCGCCAGCAGCCAGCGGACAGGGACGGTGGTTGGCTACACCTTC